These T cell receptor beta chains were read from a single sample in a study of T cell responses to AZD1222 COVID-19 vaccine. Repertoires were generated with immunoSEQ multiplex PCR, while TCRdb's copy carries only in-frame clones and drops some. The sample records some 200,000 clones, around 93% being singletons. Here the sequenced sample was peripheral blood, taken on day 0 of MenACWY control vaccination. These receptors all stem from an adult in good health. CDR3s include the opening cysteine and the closing phenylalanine or tryptophan. A D gene is named only where the DNA matches it firmly. Clone size is stated in some rows and not others, as once, few, many or a class when expanded.

d_call j_call v_call clone_size cdr3_nt cdr3_aa
NA TRBJ1-2 TRBV27 NA TGTGCCAGCAGTTTGAAGGGCCTTGGCTACACCTTC CASSLKGLGYTF
NA TRBJ1-1 TRBV6-2/TRBV6-3 NA TGTGCCAGCACCCCTACCCGGGGCGGGGGCACTGAAGCTTGCTTT CASTPTRGGGTEACF
TRBD1 TRBJ1-2 TRBV4-2 few TGTGCCAGCAGCCCTGCCGGGACAGCTAACTATGGCTACACCTTC CASSPAGTANYGYTF
NA TRBJ1-6 TRBV1 once TGCACCAGCTTGCCCAGGAATAATTCACCCCTCCACTTT CTSLPRNNSPLHF
NA TRBJ1-2 TRBV2 NA TGTGCCAGCAGTGAGATGGGGTACTATGGCTACACCTTC CASSEMGYYGYTF
NA TRBJ2-7 TRBV5-1 NA TGCGCCAGCACCGTAAGTTGGGGGGACTACGAGCAGTACTTC CASTVSWGDYEQYF
NA TRBJ1-4 TRBV18 once TGTGCCAGCTCCCAGGTTAATGAAAAACTGTTTTTT CASSQVNEKLFF
TRBD2 TRBJ2-1 TRBV12-5 NA TGTGCTAGTGCTCGGACTAGCGGGGTGAGGGGTGAGCAGTTCTTC CASARTSGVRGEQFF
NA TRBJ1-1 TRBV19 NA TGTGCCAGTAGAGTAGGGTATCGGAACACTGAAGCTTTCTTT CASRVGYRNTEAFF
NA TRBJ1-5 TRBV5-1 NA TGCGCCAGCAGCCCCGGCGGGGGTGGCAATCAGCCCCAGCATTTT CASSPGGGGNQPQHF
NA TRBJ2-1 TRBV5-1 NA TGCGCCAGCAGCCAGGGTTCCGCGACGGCCTACAATGAGCAGTTCTTC CASSQGSATAYNEQFF
TRBD1 TRBJ2-1 TRBV5-6 NA TGTGCCAGCAGCCTCACAGGGGGAGTTCACAATGAGCAGTTCTTC CASSLTGGVHNEQFF
NA TRBJ2-7 TRBV20-1 NA TGCAGTGTTACTAGAAACTACGAGCAGTACTTC CSVTRNYEQYF
NA TRBJ2-5 TRBV27 NA TGTGCCAGCAGTACCCCCCCGGGGGGCCGGAAGGAGACCCAGTACTTC CASSTPPGGRKETQYF
TRBD1 TRBJ1-1 TRBV7-9 NA TGTGCCAGCAGCACAGGGGAGGGCCGGGTCGCTGAAGCTTTCTTT CASSTGEGRVAEAFF
TRBD1 TRBJ1-2 TRBV30 once TGTGCCTGGAGTGCCGACAGGGGCATCTATGGCTACACCTTC CAWSADRGIYGYTF
NA TRBJ1-4 TRBV18 NA TGTGCCAGCTCACCACAGAATAATGAAAAACTGTTTTTT CASSPQNNEKLFF
NA TRBJ2-7 TRBV4-3 few TGCGCCAGCAGCCAAGATGCAGGGAGCTCCTACGAGCAGTACTTC CASSQDAGSSYEQYF
NA TRBJ1-1 TRBV7-8 NA TGTGCCAGCAGCTTAGGAGCTAGGCTGACTGAAGCTTTCTTT CASSLGARLTEAFF
NA TRBJ2-1 TRBV5-4 NA TGTGCCAGCAGCTTTGGACCTACTGGGAGCTCCTACAATGAGCAGTTCTTC CASSFGPTGSSYNEQFF
TRBD2 TRBJ2-5 TRBV6-5 NA TGTGCCAGCAGTTACCGGACTAGCGGGGGGGAGACCCAGTACTTC CASSYRTSGGETQYF
TRBD1 TRBJ1-1 TRBV19 NA TGTGCCACCGAGAAGGGGGCAAGCACTGAAGCTTTCTTT CATEKGASTEAFF
NA TRBJ2-7 TRBV7-2 NA TGTGCCAGCAGGGGCGCTAGCTCCTACGAGCAGTACTTC CASRGASSYEQYF
NA TRBJ1-1 TRBV30 NA TGTGCCTGGAGTCGAGGGGGGGTTGCTGAAGCTTTCTTT CAWSRGGVAEAFF
NA TRBJ1-1 TRBV12-3/TRBV12-4 NA TGTGCCAGCAGTTTCCTGAGCACTGAAGCTTTCTTT CASSFLSTEAFF
NA TRBJ2-7 TRBV27 NA TGTGCCAGCAGTTTAAGGGCGGTTAACGACGAGCAGTACTTC CASSLRAVNDEQYF
NA TRBJ1-1 TRBV3-1/TRBV3-2 NA TGTGCCAGCAGCCAATCTATGGGGGGGAAGAACACTGAAGCTTTCTTT CASSQSMGGKNTEAFF
NA TRBJ1-4 TRBV2 NA TGTGCCAGCAGTGAGGGGAGGGTACAAGAAAAACTGTTTTTT CASSEGRVQEKLFF
TRBD1 TRBJ1-2 TRBV7-8 NA TGTGCCAGCAGCTTAAGGGACAGCTATGGCTACACCTTC CASSLRDSYGYTF
NA TRBJ1-6 TRBV27 once TGTGCCAGCAGTTTTCTCAGGGTCCCGAATTCACCCCTCCACTTT CASSFLRVPNSPLHF
NA TRBJ1-5 TRBV11-2 NA TGTGCCAGCAGCTTAGATGTCACCCAGCCCCAGCATTTT CASSLDVTQPQHF
NA TRBJ1-3 TRBV3-1/TRBV3-2 NA TGTGCCAGCAGCCAAGAGGGGGGAAACACCATATATTTT CASSQEGGNTIYF
TRBD2 TRBJ2-3 TRBV6-2/TRBV6-3 NA TGTGCCAGCAGTTATCTCCGACTAGCCGAGACAGATACGCAGTATTTT CASSYLRLAETDTQYF
NA TRBJ1-1 TRBV10-1 NA TGCGCCAGCAGGGAAAGGGAACGAACTGAAGCTTTCTTT CASRERERTEAFF
NA TRBJ1-5 TRBV2 once TGTGCCAGCAGTGTTACACCTCAATACAATCAGCCCCAGCATTTT CASSVTPQYNQPQHF
TRBD1 TRBJ2-1 TRBV11-3 NA TGTGCCAGCAGCTTAGGTAGGGGGCGAGACTACAATGAGCAGTTCTTC CASSLGRGRDYNEQFF
TRBD1 TRBJ1-2 TRBV6-6 NA TGTGCCAGCAGTCGATATCCAGGGGGCGCGGACTATGGCTACACCTTC CASSRYPGGADYGYTF
TRBD1 TRBJ1-3 TRBV5-1 once TGCGCCAGCAGCCCAGCCTGGACAGGGTCTGGAAACACCATATATTTT CASSPAWTGSGNTIYF
NA TRBJ1-1 TRBV3-1/TRBV3-2 NA TGTGCCAGCAGCCGCCAGGAGGTAAACACTGAAGCTTTCTTT CASSRQEVNTEAFF
NA TRBJ2-1 TRBV4-1 NA TGCGCCAGCAGCCCACAATCCCGGAGGGCCTTTGGAAATGAGCAGTTCTTC CASSPQSRRAFGNEQFF
NA TRBJ2-7 TRBV2 NA TGTGCCAGCAGCTCGGGCAGGACCCTCGAGCAGTACTTC CASSSGRTLEQYF
NA TRBJ1-3 TRBV4-3 NA TGCGCCAGCAGCGCGATCTCTGGAAACACCATATATTTT CASSAISGNTIYF
TRBD1 TRBJ2-7 TRBV12-3/TRBV12-4 NA TGTGCCAGCAGTAAGACAGGGTACGAGCAGTACTTC CASSKTGYEQYF
TRBD2 TRBJ2-7 TRBV4-1 NA TGCGCCAGCGGGAGGGAACCACCCTACGAGCAGTACTTC CASGREPPYEQYF
NA TRBJ1-2 TRBV18 NA TGTGCCAGCTCACCAAAGCGAGACTATGGCTACACCTTC CASSPKRDYGYTF
TRBD1 TRBJ1-4 TRBV18 NA TGTGCCAGCTCACCCTCTGGACAGGGCTCTAATGAAAAACTGTTTTTT CASSPSGQGSNEKLFF
NA TRBJ1-6 TRBV2 NA TGTGCCAGCAGGCCGACAGCATTTAATTCACCCCTCCACTTT CASRPTAFNSPLHF
TRBD1 TRBJ1-1 TRBV3-1/TRBV3-2 NA TGTGCCAGCAGCCATTCCGACAGGGGGAACACTGAAGCTTTCTTT CASSHSDRGNTEAFF
TRBD1 TRBJ1-1 TRBV10-3 few TGTGCCATCAGGTCTGACGACAGGGTTGGCACTGAAGCTTTCTTT CAIRSDDRVGTEAFF
NA TRBJ2-7 TRBV7-2 once TGTGCCAGCAGCTTCCTAGTGGCCTACGAGCAGTACTTC CASSFLVAYEQYF
TRBD1 TRBJ1-5 TRBV15 NA TGTGCCACCAGCAGAGATCGGGGGACAGGGGGATCAGCCCAGCATTTT CATSRDRGTGGSAQHF
NA TRBJ2-2 TRBV6-5 NA TGTGCCAGCAGGACAGGTTCGAACACCGGGGAGCTGTTTTTT CASRTGSNTGELFF
TRBD2 TRBJ2-1 TRBV5-1 NA TGCGCCAGCAGCTTGCAGGGCGGCGGGGGGGCCCTTGAGCAGTTCTTC CASSLQGGGGALEQFF
NA TRBJ2-7 TRBV12-5 NA TGTGCTAGTGGTCTAGGCTACGAGCAGTACTTC CASGLGYEQYF
TRBD1 TRBJ1-2 TRBV5-4 NA TGTGCCAGCAGCTGGGAAACAGGACAGGGCGGCTACACCTTC CASSWETGQGGYTF
TRBD1 TRBJ1-3 TRBV4-2 NA TGTGCCAGCAGCCTTGGCCAGGGGGCCTCGGGAAACACCATATATTTT CASSLGQGASGNTIYF
NA TRBJ1-2 TRBV2 NA TGTGCCAGCAGTGGTCGACAAGGGGGGGCATACACCTTC CASSGRQGGAYTF
TRBD1 TRBJ2-7 TRBV30 NA TGTGCCTGGACCGTAAGGGGTCGGACAGGGGGTCCCTACGAGCAGTACTTC CAWTVRGRTGGPYEQYF
NA TRBJ2-7 TRBV5-1 NA TGCGCCAGCAGCTTGGCCGGGGGAAGCTCCTACGAGCAGTACTTC CASSLAGGSSYEQYF